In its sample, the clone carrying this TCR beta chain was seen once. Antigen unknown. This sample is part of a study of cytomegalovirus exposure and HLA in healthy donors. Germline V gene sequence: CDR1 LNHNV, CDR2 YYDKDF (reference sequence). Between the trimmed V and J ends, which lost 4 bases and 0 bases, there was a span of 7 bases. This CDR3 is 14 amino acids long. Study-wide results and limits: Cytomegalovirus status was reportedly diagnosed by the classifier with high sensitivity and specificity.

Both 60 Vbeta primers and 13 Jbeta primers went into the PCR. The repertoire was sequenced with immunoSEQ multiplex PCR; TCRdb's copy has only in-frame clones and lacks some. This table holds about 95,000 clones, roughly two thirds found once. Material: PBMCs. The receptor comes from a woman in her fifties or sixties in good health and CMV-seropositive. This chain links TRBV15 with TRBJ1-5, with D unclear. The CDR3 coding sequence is TGTGCCACCAGCACAGACTATAGCAATCAGCCCCAGCATTTT. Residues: CATSTDYSNQPQHF.